Below, 3 T cell receptor beta chains from the same sample are listed, as sequenced in a study of blood T cell repertoires in COVID-19. Generated by immunoSEQ multiplex PCR, the TCRdb table keeps only in-frame clones and is missing some. The table has under 500,000 clones, 80% to 90% seen once. Sequencing was performed on PBMCs or T cells enriched from blood (not recorded which). These receptors came from a man in his thirties or forties who had recovered from COVID-19.

As regards this clone: A read error may account for a junction end that differs from germline. This CDR3 reads CASSQGTGGDNEQFF. The CDR3, as DNA: TGTGCCAGCAGTCAAGGGACAGGCGGGGACAATGAGCAGTTCTTC. V usage is TRBV4-2 and J usage is TRBJ2-1; 8 nucleotides agree with TRBD1. CDR3 length: 15 amino acids. Per germline, CDR1 LGHNA and CDR2 YNFKEQ.

A few counts support this clone. The identical CDR3 is also encoded by other nucleotide sequences in the sample. The chain has TRBV5-1 and TRBJ2-3; D gene unclear. Deletions cut 0 bases from V and 3 bases from J, with 5 bases between. The germline CDR1 and CDR2 sequences are SGHRS and YFSETQ. This CDR3 is built from 13 residues. CDR3 amino acids: CASSLAGTDTQYF. The CDR3 DNA sequence: TGCGCCAGCAGCTTGGCCGGGACAGATACGCAGTATTTT.

The chain links TRBV5-1 to TRBJ2-7; D is undetermined. The germline CDR1 and CDR2 sequences are SGHRS and YFSETQ. The CDR3 length is 13 residues. V was cut by 2 bases and J by 5 bases, with 11 bases left in between. CDR3 loop: CASSFIQPDEQYF. CDR3 DNA sequence: TGCGCCAGCAGCTTTATCCAACCAGACGAGCAGTACTTC.